This TCR beta chain was recovered during a study of T-cell reconstitution after alpha-beta-depleted transplantation in children. General study results and limits: Where alpha-beta T cells came from about two months after transplant was reportedly several hundred expanded graft clones.

Preparing the TCRbeta library involved the use of unique molecular identifiers. TCRdb re-analysed the PCR reads in MiXCR, keeping a single row per CDR3 protein. The table includes hundreds of thousands of distinct CDR3 sequences, 10% to 15% detected once. The CDR3 runs to 14 residues. CDR1 SGHTA and CDR2 FQGNSA come from the germline V gene. V lost 1 base and J 8 bases, leaving 11 bases between the germline ends. As regards this clonotype: Its antigen is unknown.

The TCR comes from a male patient younger than 18 who had a stem cell transplant for acute myeloid leukemia, so the T cells may come from the graft donor. The chain recombines TRBV7-2 with TRBJ2-2; the D is unclear. Sequenced material: PBMCs, mostly from graft donor cells, taken 360 days after TCRalphabeta/CD19-depleted stem cell transplant. The CDR3: CASSLGYQGGELFF. The CDR3 region has the DNA TGTGCCAGCAGCTTAGGGTACCAAGGGGGGGAGCTGTTTTTT.